This T cell receptor beta chain was retrieved from a study of vaccination and CD4 T cells after COVID-19. Overall study results and limits: When vaccine-specific clones from convalescent patients were examined, 304 of 307 were spike mono-reactive.

This sample's treatment: approximately 9-day PBMC culture with coronavirus spike peptide pools or control peptides (ViraFEST assay). Peptide pools at roughly 10 ug/ml and IL-2 at about 10 IU/ml were added to cultures of 1.5 million to 2.5 million PBMCs per well. Germline CDR1 is SGHTA and CDR2 is FQGNSA. This CDR3 has 15 amino acids. V was shortened by 5 bases and J by 3 bases, with 16 bases between the two germline ends. About this clonotype: Its target is unknown.

Once obtained from cultured CD4+ T cells, the DNA was sequenced using the Oncomine TCR Beta short-read assay. Each CDR3 protein gets one entry after TCRdb re-called the PCR reads with MiXCR. This table holds 10,000 to 15,000 distinct CDR3 sequences, about 74% found once. The rearrangement links TRBV7-2 to TRBJ1-1; D uncertain. The material sequenced was CD4+ T cells from blood, cultured in vitro. The receptor was derived from a human donor who had recovered from COVID-19. The DNA of the CDR3 is TGTGCCAGCAGCGCCCAGCAGGTGAGGGACACTGAAGCTTTCTTT. Amino acids: CASSAQQVRDTEAFF.